These 30 T cell receptor beta chains originate from one sample sequenced in a study of T cell changes during pregnancy in multiple sclerosis. TCRdb's copy holds only in-frame clones and misses some; the assay was immunoSEQ multiplex PCR. The table has under 75,000 clones, approximately 91% seen once. The sample in question was peripheral blood, obtained in the first trimester of pregnancy. The origin of the receptors is a female donor with multiple sclerosis, enrolled in a pregnancy study.

This chain joins TRBV21-1 and TRBJ1-1; TRBD1 is the table's D call, not checked against the DNA. TRBV21-1 is deemed a pseudogene. This CDR3 has 15 amino acids. CDR3 DNA sequence: TGTGCCAGCGGGTCGACGACAGGGTCGGGGACTGAAGCTTTCTTT. Encoded protein: CASGSTTGSGTEAFF.

The rearrangement links TRBV7-2 to TRBJ1-6; 7 bases agree with TRBD1. The CDR3 is 16 residues long. V shed 4 bases, J shed 14 bases, and the junction held 17 bases outside the gene matches. The germline V gene has CDR1 SGHTA and CDR2 FQGNSA. CDR3 protein: CASSSQSRGWAQTLHF. Written as DNA, the CDR3 is TGTGCCAGCAGCTCCCAAAGCAGGGGGTGGGCCCAGACCCTCCACTTT.

This clone was picked up one time. The chain carries TRBV7-2 and TRBJ2-7, with 8 bases aligning to TRBD2. The trim removed 2 bases at V and 2 bases at J, leaving 5 bases unmatched. CDR1 and CDR2 from the germline V gene are SGHTA and FQGNSA. This CDR3 contains 15 residues. The CDR3 reads CASSLSMRGAYEQYF. The CDR3 DNA reads TGTGCCAGCAGCTTAAGCATGCGGGGGGCCTACGAGCAGTACTTC.

The genes are TRBV19 and TRBJ1-5; TRBD1 agrees at 7 bases. The CDR3 is 14 amino acids. Trimming removed 0 bases from V and 11 bases from J; junction bases left unmatched: 7. Germline values: CDR1 LNHDA, CDR2 SQIVND (reference sequence). The CDR3 protein is CASSIDLSTGSQHF. CDR3 in DNA: TGTGCCAGTAGTATAGATCTATCGACAGGGTCCCAGCATTTT.

The genes are TRBV5-4 and TRBJ2-5, with 9 nucleotides matching TRBD2. Trimming at V came to 2 bases and at J to 3 bases, leaving 2 bases not matched to a gene. CDR3 length equals 14 residues. Germline V gene data show CDR1 as SGHNT and CDR2 as YYREEE (reference sequence). CDR3 DNA: TGTGCCAGCAGCTTTCGACTAGCGGAAGAGACCCAGTACTTC. The encoded protein is CASSFRLAEETQYF. The full variable domain, with the rest looked up from reference TRBV5-4 and TRBJ2-5, is ETGVTQSPTHLIKTRGQQVTLRCSSQSGHNTVSWYQQALGQGPQFIFQYYREEENGRGNFPPRFSGLQFPNYSSELNVNALELDDSALYLCASSFRLAEETQYFGPGTRLLVL.

V gene TRBV5-4 combines with J gene TRBJ2-1; 7 positions agree with TRBD2. Germline V gene lookup returns CDR1 SGHNT and CDR2 YYREEE (reference sequence). The length of the CDR3 is 15 residues. V shed 0 bases, J shed 3 bases, and the junction held 3 bases outside the gene matches. CDR3 sequence: CASSLASGIYNEQFF. The CDR3 nucleotides read TGTGCCAGCAGCTTGGCTAGCGGAATCTACAATGAGCAGTTCTTC.

The gene calls are TRBV6-1 and TRBJ1-5; D gene ambiguous. This CDR3 has 15 residues. V lost 2 bases to trimming and J lost 5 bases, with 13 bases between them. CDR1 and CDR2 from the germline V gene are MNHNS and SASEGT. Written as DNA, the CDR3 is TGTGCCAGCAGTGAATTGGTACCGGAGTATCAGCCCCAGCATTTT. Translated, it gives CASSELVPEYQPQHF.

The chain carries TRBV5-1 and TRBJ1-3, with D possibly matching TRBD1 (6 bases). V gave up 0 bases and J gave up 0 bases, with 7 bases separating them. In germline, CDR1 is SGHRS, CDR2 YFSETQ. This CDR3 comprises 15 residues. CDR3 nucleotide sequence: TGCGCCAGCAGCTTGGGGACAGTCTCTGGAAACACCATATATTTT. Translating gives CASSLGTVSGNTIYF.

The rearrangement links TRBV28 to TRBJ2-5, with D possibly being TRBD1 (6 bases). Trimming cost V 6 bases and J 2 bases, with 10 bases left between them. Per germline, CDR1 MDHEN and CDR2 SYDVKM. The CDR3 runs to 13 residues. CDR3 nucleotide sequence: TGTGCCAGCAGCCATGACAGGCAAGAGACCCAGTACTTC. Its translation: CASSHDRQETQYF.

This sequence joins TRBV4-1 and TRBJ1-1; D is unresolved. Germline V gives CDR1 MGHRA, CDR2 YSYEKL. CDR3 length: 14 amino acids. The V end lost 4 bases, the J end lost 1 base, and 10 bases lay between the germline ends. CDR3 nucleotide sequence: TGCGCCAGCAGCCTAGAACCGGGGAACACTGAAGCTTTCTTT. Its translation is CASSLEPGNTEAFF.

The V and J genes are TRBV10-3 and TRBJ2-7, with TRBD1 matching over 7 bases. The CDR3 loop spans 16 amino acids. Germline CDR1 ENHRY, CDR2 SYGVKD. V lost 6 bases and J lost 2; bases outside the gene matches: 13. In DNA, the CDR3 is TGTGCCATCAGCGGGCCCGACAGGGCCACCCCCTACGAGCAGTACTTC. Its translation: CAISGPDRATPYEQYF.

This rearrangement joins TRBV5-8 to TRBJ2-2, with D maybe TRBD1 (6 bases). Trimming left V 0 bases short and J 5 bases short, with 20 bases between. This CDR3 region has 18 residues. Looked up from germline, CDR1 is SGHTS and CDR2 is YDEGEE. CDR3 region: CASSLGFPTRGRTGELFF. CDR3 nucleotides: TGTGCCAGCAGCTTGGGCTTCCCCACCAGGGGCCGGACCGGGGAGCTGTTTTTT.

CDR3 DNA sequence: TGTGCCAGCAGCTTTCAGGGGGGCTACAATGAGCAGTTCTTC. It is translated as CASSFQGGYNEQFF. The chain couples TRBV7-3 to TRBJ2-1; possibly TRBD1 for D (7 bases). CDR3 length equals 14 residues. CDR1 is SGHTA, CDR2 FQGTGA, per germline. V shed 3 bases and J shed 3 bases, with 9 bases lying between them.

DNA of the CDR3: TGTGCCAGCAGCCATACAGGGGGTAGCTATGGCTACACCTTC. Its protein is CASSHTGGSYGYTF. This rearrangement joins TRBV16 to TRBJ1-2; 8 nucleotides match TRBD1. The junction had 4 bases not matched to a gene; V was cut back by 3 bases and J by 4 bases. The CDR3 spans 14 residues. CDR1 is KGHSY and CDR2 is FQNENV in the germline V gene.

This clone was seen only a few times. The J gene is TRBJ1-5, the V gene TRBV6-1, with 8 bases lining up with TRBD1. The J segment lost 0 bases and the V segment lost 5 bases, leaving 3 bases of the junction unmatched. This CDR3 contains 15 residues. Germline CDR1 is MNHNS and CDR2 is SASEGT. The CDR3, as DNA: TGTGCCAGCAGTACGGGACAGGATAGCAATCAGCCCCAGCATTTT. Residues: CASSTGQDSNQPQHF.

V and J are TRBV30 and TRBJ2-7; maybe TRBD2 (5 bases). The CDR3 is 14 amino acids. CDR1 GTSNPN and CDR2 SVGIG come from the germline V gene (reference sequence). The germline V and J ends were trimmed by 0 bases and 2 bases, with 11 bases remaining between them. Here the CDR3 DNA reads TGTGCCTGGAGTGTACTAGAGGCGCCCTACGAGCAGTACTTC. Protein sequence: CAWSVLEAPYEQYF.

This clone was observed a single time. The gene calls are TRBV25-1 and TRBJ1-6, with D possibly being TRBD1 (6 bases). The V gene lost 5 bases and the J gene lost 8 bases, with 16 bases spanning the gap. In germline, CDR1 is MGHDK, CDR2 SYGVNS. This CDR3 comprises 15 residues. CDR3 sequence (DNA): TGTGCCAGCAGTCCCCAAGGGGGAAGGGATTCACCCCTCCACTTT. Its translation: CASSPQGGRDSPLHF. The full variable domain, with the rest looked up from reference TRBV25-1 and TRBJ1-6, is EADIYQTPRYLVIGTGKKITLECSQTMGHDKMYWYQQDPGMELHLIHYSYGVNSTEKGDLSSESTVSRIRTEHFPLTLESARPSHTSQYLCASSPQGGRDSPLHFGNGTRLTVT.

The chain employs TRBV4-2 and TRBJ2-7; D ambiguous. The germline V and J ends were trimmed by 0 bases and 4 bases, with 7 bases remaining between them. CDR1 and CDR2 from the germline V gene are LGHNA and YNFKEQ. This CDR3 spans 13 amino acids. The CDR3 bases are TGTGCCAGCAGCCAAGATTCCGGGTACGAGCAGTACTTC. Its translation: CASSQDSGYEQYF.

The chain employs TRBV5-1 and TRBJ2-5, with a possible D match to TRBD2 (6 bases). This CDR3 contains 15 residues. Germline assignment: CDR1 SGHRS and CDR2 YFSETQ. The ends were cut back, 2 bases at V and 3 bases at J, with 14 bases in the middle. CDR3 nucleotide sequence: TGCGCCAGCAGCTTAGGCGGGGCTCCTGAAGAGACCCAGTACTTC. It translates to CASSLGGAPEETQYF.

The chain is built from TRBV6-5 and TRBJ1-5; D unresolved. The germline gives CDR1 MNHEY, CDR2 SVGAGI. This CDR3 spans 14 amino acids. V lost 6 bases and J lost 5, with 14 bases in between. CDR3 DNA: TGTGCCAGCAGGGGAGGGAGCGAATATCAGCCCCAGCATTTT. Translating gives CASRGGSEYQPQHF.

The rearrangement links TRBV7-9 to TRBJ2-7; TRBD1 is a possible D gene (6 bases). Germline V CDR1 and CDR2: SEHNR, FQNEAQ (reference sequence). V shed 1 base and J shed 5 bases, with 18 bases lying between them. The CDR3 length is 16 residues. The DNA of the CDR3 is TGTGCCAGCAGCTTAGGGATCGTACAGGGTAAGGACGAGCAGTACTTC. Translation gives CASSLGIVQGKDEQYF.

This chain joins TRBV9 and TRBJ2-1; 9 bases map to TRBD2. Per the germline V gene, CDR1 is SGDLS and CDR2 is YYNGEE. The CDR3 loop spans 12 amino acids. Trimming at V came to 4 bases and at J to 10 bases, leaving 3 bases not matched to a gene. The chain's CDR3 is CASSLLAGEQFF. The CDR3, as DNA: TGTGCCAGCAGCCTCCTAGCGGGGGAGCAGTTCTTC.

The CDR3 DNA reads as TGCAGTGGGGCAGGGAACACTGAAGCTTTCTTT. This gives the protein CSGAGNTEAFF. The genes are TRBV20-1 and TRBJ1-1; D remains unclear. Germline assignment: CDR1 DFQATT and CDR2 SNEGSKA (reference sequence). There are 11 residues in the CDR3. The V end was cut by 7 bases, the J end by 1 base, with 7 bases between.

This chain joins TRBV4-1 and TRBJ2-3, with 7 nucleotides matching TRBD1. V gave up 3 bases and J gave up 5 bases; unmatched junction bases: 5. CDR3 length: 14 amino acids. Germline-derived CDR1 and CDR2 are MGHRA and YSYEKL. CDR3 DNA: TGCGCCAGCAGCCAGGGCCAGGGGGTAGATACGCAGTATTTT. It translates to CASSQGQGVDTQYF.

The J gene is TRBJ2-3, the V gene TRBV6-1; the match to TRBD1 covers 10 bases. This CDR3 region has 13 residues. CDR1 is MNHNS and CDR2 is SASEGT in the germline V gene. Trimming took 7 bases from V and 4 from J; bases not matched to a gene: 2. CDR3 nucleotides: TGTGCCAGCAAGACAGGGGGCGCAGATACGCAGTATTTT. Its protein product is CASKTGGADTQYF.

The chain joins TRBV15 to TRBJ1-1; D is unclear. CDR1 is LNHNV and CDR2 is YYDKDF in the germline V gene (reference sequence). The germline V and J ends were trimmed by 0 bases and 4 bases, with 12 bases remaining between them. The CDR3 has 15 residues. The CDR3 protein is CATSRDRGLGTEAFF. For the CDR3, the DNA is TGTGCCACCAGCAGAGATCGAGGGTTGGGCACTGAAGCTTTCTTT.

The CDR3 DNA reads TGCAGCGTCGGCGGAGAGACCCAGTACTTC. Protein: CSVGGETQYF. The chain is built from TRBV29-1 and TRBJ2-5; no definite D call. Between the trimmed V and J ends, which lost 6 bases and 4 bases, there was a span of 6 bases. This CDR3 is 10 amino acids long. Germline V gene data show CDR1 as SQVTM and CDR2 as ANQGSEA.

The chain employs TRBV11-2 and TRBJ1-6; unclear D gene. This CDR3 comprises 13 residues. Per germline, CDR1 SGHAT and CDR2 FQNNGV. Trimming cost V 1 base and J 7 bases, with 5 bases left between them. In nucleotides, the CDR3 is TGTGCCAGCAGCTTAGGCAGAAATTCACCCCTCCACTTT. The encoded protein is CASSLGRNSPLHF.

The V call is TRBV2, the J call TRBJ1-2; 10 positions agree with TRBD1. This CDR3 has 14 residues. With V trimmed by 5 bases and J by 8 bases, 8 bases remained unmatched. The V gene's germline CDR1 is SNHLY and CDR2 FYNNEI. CDR3 nucleotides: TGTGCCAGCAGTTTGGACAGGGGGGACGGGGGCTACACCTTC. It codes for CASSLDRGDGGYTF.

This rearrangement joins TRBV6-5 to TRBJ1-2; tentative D call: TRBD1 (5 bases). The CDR3 is made up of 13 amino acids. With 8 bases removed from V and 1 base from J, the gap between germline ends came to 11 bases. Germline assignment: CDR1 MNHEY and CDR2 SVGAGI. In nucleotides, the CDR3 is TGTGCCAGCGGGGGGGGAGTTAACTATGGCTACACCTTC. It encodes CASGGGVNYGYTF.